This T cell receptor (beta chain) was observed in a study of Graves' ophthalmopathy and Graves' hyperthyroidism. Other autoimmune diseases, uncontrolled infections, pregnancy and lactation each led to patient exclusion. In its sample, this clonotype was seen once. V shed 5 bases, J shed 7 bases, and the junction held 7 bases outside the gene matches. The CDR3 has 15 residues. The germline V gene has CDR1 SGHTA and CDR2 FQGNSA. Scientists amplified the TCR beta CDR3 regions from RNA transcripts. RT-PCR in the first round used HTBI primers; a second-round multiplex PCR followed. In TCRdb, the multiplex PCR reads were re-called with MiXCR into one record per CDR3 protein. There are approximately 700,000 distinct CDR3 sequences in the sample; around 40% occur only once, and 35% to 55% lies in the top ten.

The rearrangement joins TRBV7-2 to TRBJ2-2; TRBD1 aligns across 10 bases. The sample comprised peripheral blood. The sequence was collected from an adult man with Graves' ophthalmopathy. CDR3 residues: CASSSGQGVIGELFF. The CDR3 DNA is TGTGCCAGCAGCAGCGGACAGGGGGTAATCGGGGAGCTGTTTTTT. The full variable domain, its missing parts supplied by reference TRBV7-2 and TRBJ2-2, is GAGVSQSPSNKVTEKGKDVELRCDPISGHTALYWYRQSLGQGLEFLIYFQGNSAPDKSGLPSDRFSAERTGGSVSTLTIQRTQQEDSAVYLCASSSGQGVIGELFFGEGSRLTVL.